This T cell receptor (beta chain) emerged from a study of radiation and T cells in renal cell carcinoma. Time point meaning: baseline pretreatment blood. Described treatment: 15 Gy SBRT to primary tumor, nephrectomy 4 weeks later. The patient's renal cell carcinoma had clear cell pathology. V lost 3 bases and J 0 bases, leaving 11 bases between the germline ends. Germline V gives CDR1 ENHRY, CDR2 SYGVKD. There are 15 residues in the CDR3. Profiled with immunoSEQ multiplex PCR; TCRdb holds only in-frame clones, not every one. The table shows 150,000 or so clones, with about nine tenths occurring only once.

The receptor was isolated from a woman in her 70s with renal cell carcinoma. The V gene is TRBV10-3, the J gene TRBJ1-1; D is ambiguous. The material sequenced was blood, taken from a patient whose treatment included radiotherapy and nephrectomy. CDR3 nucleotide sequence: TGTGCCATCAGTGACCCCGGGCCCATGAACACTGAAGCTTTCTTT. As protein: CAISDPGPMNTEAFF.